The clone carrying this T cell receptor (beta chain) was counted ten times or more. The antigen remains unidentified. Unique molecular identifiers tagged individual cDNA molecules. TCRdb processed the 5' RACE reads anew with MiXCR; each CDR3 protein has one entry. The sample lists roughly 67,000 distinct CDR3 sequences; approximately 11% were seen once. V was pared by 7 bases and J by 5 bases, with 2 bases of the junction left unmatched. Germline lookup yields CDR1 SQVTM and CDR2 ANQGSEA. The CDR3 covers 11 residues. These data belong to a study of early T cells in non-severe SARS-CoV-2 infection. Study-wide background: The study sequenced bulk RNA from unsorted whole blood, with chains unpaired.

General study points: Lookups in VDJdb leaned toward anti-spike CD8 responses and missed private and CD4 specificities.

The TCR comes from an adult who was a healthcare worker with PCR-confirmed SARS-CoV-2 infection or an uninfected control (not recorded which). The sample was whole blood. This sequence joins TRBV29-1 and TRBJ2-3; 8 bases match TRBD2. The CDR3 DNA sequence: TGCAGCGGGACTAGCCGAGATACGCAGTATTTT. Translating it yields CSGTSRDTQYF.